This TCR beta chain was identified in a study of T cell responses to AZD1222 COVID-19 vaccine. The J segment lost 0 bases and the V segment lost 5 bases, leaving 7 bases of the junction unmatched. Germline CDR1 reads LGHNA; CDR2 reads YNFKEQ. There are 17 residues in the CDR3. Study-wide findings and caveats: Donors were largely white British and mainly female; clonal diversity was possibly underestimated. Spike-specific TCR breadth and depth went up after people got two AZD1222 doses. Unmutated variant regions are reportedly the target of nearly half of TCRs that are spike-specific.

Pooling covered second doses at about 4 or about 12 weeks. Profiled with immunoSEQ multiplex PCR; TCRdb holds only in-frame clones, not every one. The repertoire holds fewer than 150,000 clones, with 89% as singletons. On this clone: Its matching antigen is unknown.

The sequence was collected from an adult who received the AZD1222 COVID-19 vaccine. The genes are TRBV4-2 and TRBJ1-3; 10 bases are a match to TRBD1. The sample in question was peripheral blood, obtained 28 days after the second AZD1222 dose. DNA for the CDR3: TGTGCCAGCAGCACTTCGACAGGGGGCTTCTCTGGAAACACCATATATTTT. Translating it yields CASSTSTGGFSGNTIYF.